Each of the 31 T cell receptor beta chains below was sequenced from the same sample in a study of blood T cell repertoires in COVID-19. The assay was immunoSEQ multiplex PCR, and TCRdb's table has in-frame clones only and misses some. The data show some 130,000 clones, 70% to 90% seen once. Sequencing used peripheral blood. These receptors were obtained from a woman in her sixties with acute or convalescent COVID-19.

This chain joins TRBV2 and TRBJ2-7, with 7 bases fitting TRBD2. With V trimmed by 10 bases and J by 1 base, 7 bases remained unmatched. CDR3 length: 13 amino acids. Looked up from germline, CDR1 is SNHLY and CDR2 is FYNNEI. DNA of the CDR3: TGTGCCAACCAGCGGGATCGGTCCTACGAGCAGTACTTC. Translated, it gives CANQRDRSYEQYF.

V usage is TRBV9 and J usage is TRBJ2-5; 7 bases fit TRBD2. CDR3 length equals 15 residues. The trim removed 0 bases at V and 5 bases at J, leaving 7 bases unmatched. Germline loops: CDR1 SGDLS, CDR2 YYNGEE. CDR3: CASSVEGGLVETQYF. The CDR3 coding sequence is TGTGCCAGCAGCGTAGAGGGAGGACTAGTTGAGACCCAGTACTTC. The entire variable domain, with the rest obtained from reference TRBV9 and TRBJ2-5, is as follows: DSGVTQTPKHLITATGQRVTLRCSPRSGDLSVYWYQQSLDQGLQFLIQYYNGEERAKGNILERFSAQQFPDLHSELNLSSLELGDSALYFCASSVEGGLVETQYFGPGTRLLVL.

The rearrangement joins TRBV3-1 (or the pseudogene TRBV3-2) to TRBJ2-1; 7 bases are shared with TRBD2. V dropped 1 base and J dropped 12; count of bases not matched to a gene: 15. CDR3 length equals 16 residues. Germline-derived CDR1 and CDR2 are LGHDT and YNNKEL (reference sequence). The CDR3 sequence is CASSQGGGVSTIRQFF. As DNA, the CDR3 is TGTGCCAGCAGCCAAGGTGGGGGGGTTAGTACTATCCGGCAGTTCTTC.

This clone was observed a handful of times. This chain joins TRBV6-5 and TRBJ1-2; TRBD1 matches at 9 bases. Germline CDR1 and CDR2: MNHEY and SVGAGI. The CDR3 runs 15 residues. The V and J ends lost 10 bases and 1 base, in that order; junction bases with no gene match: 10. As DNA, the CDR3 is TGTGCCACCGACGGGAGGACAGGGGTTAACTATGGCTACACCTTC. This codes for CATDGRTGVNYGYTF.

The genes are TRBV6-6 and TRBJ2-7; 7 bases are a match to TRBD1. J was trimmed by 5 bases and V by 5 bases; bases with no gene match: 9. The CDR3 is made up of 14 amino acids. Germline values: CDR1 MNHNY, CDR2 SVGAGI (reference sequence). The CDR3 region has the DNA TGTGCCAGCAGTGTACCCGGTGGGACAGACGAGCAGTACTTC. Translating it yields CASSVPGGTDEQYF.

V usage is TRBV19 and J usage is TRBJ1-1; 8 nucleotides match TRBD1. J gave up 4 bases and V 5 bases, and 3 bases lay outside the gene matches. The CDR3 runs 13 residues. CDR1 is LNHDA and CDR2 is SQIVND in the germline V gene (reference sequence). The CDR3 sequence is CASSLTGGTEAFF. As DNA, the CDR3 is TGTGCCAGTAGTCTTACAGGGGGCACTGAAGCTTTCTTT.

CDR3 residues: CASSSGGISGNTIYF. For the CDR3, the DNA is TGTGCCAGCAGCTCGGGGGGAATCTCTGGAAACACCATATATTTT. The chain employs TRBV9 and TRBJ1-3; tentative D call: TRBD1 (5 bases). V was trimmed by 4 bases and J by 0 bases, leaving 11 bases between them. The CDR3 loop spans 15 amino acids. In germline, CDR1 is SGDLS, CDR2 YYNGEE.

This chain joins TRBV4-1 and TRBJ1-2; 9 nucleotides line up with TRBD1. V shed 1 base and J 3 bases; nucleotides not matched to a gene: 6. The CDR3 spans 16 residues. CDR1 is MGHRA and CDR2 is YSYEKL in the germline V gene. CDR3 coding DNA: TGCGCCAGCAGCCAAGGAGTGGACAGGGGTGACTATGGCTACACCTTC. Translation: CASSQGVDRGDYGYTF.

The J gene is TRBJ2-1, the V gene TRBV5-1; 8 positions agree with TRBD2. The junction had 3 bases not matched to a gene; V was cut back by 0 bases and J by 7 bases. In germline, CDR1 is SGHRS, CDR2 YFSETQ. The CDR3 is 14 amino acids. The CDR3 spells CASSLESGSNEQFF. The CDR3 nucleotides read TGCGCCAGCAGCTTGGAAAGCGGGAGTAATGAGCAGTTCTTC.

CDR3 bases: TGTGCCAGCAGTTACCCTATGAACACTGAAGCTTTCTTT. Protein sequence: CASSYPMNTEAFF. The chain recombines TRBV6-6 with TRBJ1-1; no clear D gene. CDR1 and CDR2 from the germline V gene are MNHNY and SVGAGI (reference sequence). V lost 2 bases and J lost 0, with 4 bases in between. The CDR3 is made up of 13 amino acids.

V and J are TRBV27 and TRBJ1-2; possibly TRBD1 for D (5 bases). Germline loops: CDR1 MNHEY, CDR2 SMNVEV (reference sequence). The CDR3 loop spans 14 amino acids. V was clipped by 7 bases and J by 6 bases, with 18 bases between them. CDR3 protein: CASKRDSRSDGYTF. In nucleotides, the CDR3 is TGTGCCAGCAAAAGGGACTCGAGGAGCGATGGCTACACCTTC.

V and J are TRBV18 and TRBJ1-2; the D gene is possibly TRBD1 (5 bases). The CDR3 sequence is 15 residues long. Trimming stripped 6 bases from V and 6 bases from J, with 20 bases between. CDR1 is KGHSH and CDR2 is LQKENI in the germline V gene. The CDR3: CASSPSTGVYNGYTF. The CDR3 coding sequence is TGTGCCAGCTCCCCCAGTACGGGGGTCTACAATGGCTACACCTTC. The full variable domain, in which reference TRBV18 and TRBJ1-2 provide the parts outside the CDR3, is NAGVMQNPRHLVRRRGQEARLRCSPMKGHSHVYWYRQLPEEGLKFMVYLQKENIIDESGMPKERFSAEFPKEGPSILRIQQVVRGDSAAYFCASSPSTGVYNGYTFGSGTRLTVV.

The chain is built from TRBV12-5 and TRBJ1-2, with D tentatively TRBD1 (6 bases). Per the germline V gene, CDR1 is LGHNT and CDR2 is FRNRAP. With 0 bases removed from V and 0 bases from J, the gap between germline ends came to 14 bases. CDR3 size: 17 residues. This CDR3 is CASGLVPGQTPNYGYTF. The CDR3 nucleotides read TGTGCTAGTGGTTTGGTCCCCGGACAGACCCCTAACTATGGCTACACCTTC.

The rearrangement uses TRBV25-1 and TRBJ2-7; 7 bases match TRBD1. This CDR3 is built from 16 residues. The trim removed 2 bases at V and 3 bases at J, leaving 10 bases unmatched. The germline CDR1 and CDR2 sequences are MGHDK and SYGVNS. In DNA form, the CDR3 reads TGTGCCAGCAGTGAAAGGGGGCAGAGAGGGCACTACGAGCAGTACTTC. Its translation is CASSERGQRGHYEQYF.

The CDR3 protein is CASSPLAGGVSGANVLTF. The CDR3 nucleotides are TGTGCCAGCAGCCCACTAGCGGGAGGGGTTTCTGGGGCCAACGTCCTGACTTTC. The rearrangement uses TRBV9 and TRBJ2-6; 13 nucleotides align to TRBD2. V shed 4 bases and J 1 base; nucleotides not matched to a gene: 5. Germline CDR1 is SGDLS and CDR2 is YYNGEE. The length of the CDR3 is 18 residues. Full variable domain (rest looked up from reference TRBV9 and TRBJ2-6): DSGVTQTPKHLITATGQRVTLRCSPRSGDLSVYWYQQSLDQGLQFLIQYYNGEERAKGNILERFSAQQFPDLHSELNLSSLELGDSALYFCASSPLAGGVSGANVLTFGAGSRLTVL.

V is TRBV11-3 and J is TRBJ2-3; D gene uncertain. With 2 bases removed from V and 3 bases from J, the gap between germline ends came to 3 bases. Germline V gene lookup returns CDR1 SGHNT and CDR2 YENEEA. This CDR3 spans 12 amino acids. The CDR3 DNA reads as TGTGCCAGCAGCTTAATAACAGATACGCAGTATTTT. Encoded protein: CASSLITDTQYF. The full variable domain, rest sourced from reference TRBV11-3 and TRBJ2-3, is EAGVVQSPRYKIIEKKQPVAFWCNPISGHNTLYWYLQNLGQGPELLIRYENEEAVDDSQLPKDRFSAERLKGVDSTLKIQPAELGDSAVYLCASSLITDTQYFGPGTRLTVL.

The chain recombines TRBV3-1 (or the pseudogene TRBV3-2) with TRBJ1-5, with D tentatively TRBD1 (6 bases). The CDR3 extends over 14 amino acids. V lost 4 bases and J lost 7, with 14 bases in between. Germline CDR1 reads LGHDT; CDR2 reads YNNKEL (reference sequence). CDR3 region: CASSLGQRGQPQHF. For the CDR3, the DNA is TGTGCCAGCAGCCTTGGACAGAGGGGGCAGCCCCAGCATTTT.

This chain uses TRBV10-3 with TRBJ2-3; 8 bases match TRBD2. Germline CDR1 reads ENHRY; CDR2 reads SYGVKD. V was clipped by 2 bases and J by 0 bases; unmatched bases: 7. The CDR3 is 17 residues long. CDR3 sequence: CAISEPGLAESTDTQYF. CDR3 DNA sequence: TGTGCCATCAGTGAGCCCGGACTAGCAGAGAGCACAGATACGCAGTATTTT.

V is TRBV24-1 and J is TRBJ2-1; 7 nucleotides align to TRBD2. The J segment lost 8 bases and the V segment lost 4 bases, leaving 7 bases of the junction unmatched. Germline lookup yields CDR1 KGHDR and CDR2 SFDVKD. The CDR3 is 14 amino acids. The CDR3 spells CATSDRLALDEQFF. In nucleotides, the CDR3 is TGTGCCACCAGTGACCGACTAGCTCTCGATGAGCAGTTCTTC.

The chain carries TRBV24-1 and TRBJ2-3; 9 bases are a match to TRBD1. This CDR3 spans 16 amino acids. CDR1 is KGHDR, CDR2 SFDVKD, per germline. J was trimmed by 4 bases and V by 3 bases; bases with no gene match: 7. CDR3 protein: CATSDPLGQGPDTQYF. The CDR3 DNA follows: TGTGCCACCAGTGATCCTTTAGGACAGGGGCCAGATACGCAGTATTTT.

This rearrangement joins TRBV7-2 to TRBJ2-1, with TRBD2 identical over 10 bases. V gave up 5 bases and J gave up 6 bases; unmatched junction bases: 7. The CDR3 is 15 residues long. The germline V gene encodes CDR1 SGHTA and CDR2 FQGNSA. The CDR3 loop is CASSPSGRAGNEQFF. The DNA for the CDR3 is TGTGCCAGCAGCCCGAGCGGGAGGGCCGGCAATGAGCAGTTCTTC. Drawing the rest from reference TRBV7-2 and TRBJ2-1, the complete variable domain is GAGVSQSPSNKVTEKGKDVELRCDPISGHTALYWYRQSLGQGLEFLIYFQGNSAPDKSGLPSDRFSAERTGGSVSTLTIQRTQQEDSAVYLCASSPSGRAGNEQFFGPGTRLTVL.

V usage is TRBV28 and J usage is TRBJ2-4; tentative D call: TRBD2 (5 bases). Trimming removed 6 bases at V and 0 bases at J, with 12 bases between. From germline, CDR1 is MDHEN and CDR2 SYDVKM. The CDR3 spans 15 residues. The CDR3 is CASRDRGLAKNIQYF. DNA for the CDR3: TGTGCCAGCAGGGACCGCGGGTTAGCCAAAAACATTCAGTACTTC.

The chain employs TRBV5-1 and TRBJ2-7, with D possibly being TRBD2 (6 bases). The ends were cut back, 4 bases at V and 3 bases at J, with 11 bases in the middle. CDR1 is SGHRS and CDR2 is YFSETQ in the germline V gene. The CDR3 runs 13 residues. CDR3 coding DNA: TGCGCCAGCAGCAGGGGACTGAACTACGAGCAGTACTTC. This translates into CASSRGLNYEQYF. The variable domain in full, with the rest retrieved from reference TRBV5-1 and TRBJ2-7, is KAGVTQTPRYLIKTRGQQVTLSCSPISGHRSVSWYQQTPGQGLQFLFEYFSETQRNKGNFPGRFSGRQFSNSRSEMNVSTLELGDSALYLCASSRGLNYEQYFGPGTRLTVT.

The V gene is TRBV10-1, the J gene TRBJ2-7, with D maybe TRBD2 (5 bases). The CDR3 totals 14 residues. Germline lookup yields CDR1 WNHNN and CDR2 SYGVQD (reference sequence). The V gene lost 5 bases and the J gene lost 2 bases, with 13 bases spanning the gap. CDR3 sequence (DNA): TGCGCCAGCAGTCCCCCCGGGATACCCTACGAGCAGTACTTC. Its translation: CASSPPGIPYEQYF.

Worth noting for this clone: Germline is not matched at one junction end, which may reflect a read error. The chain joins TRBV19 to TRBJ2-1, with 8 bases lining up with TRBD1. In germline, CDR1 is LNHDA, CDR2 SQIVND (reference sequence). The CDR3 is 15 amino acids. CDR3 bases: TGTGCCAGTAGTATATCCGGGACAGGACCCCCCGAGCGGTTCTTC. Translated, it gives CASSISGTGPPERFF.

The chain is built from TRBV19 and TRBJ1-1, with 8 bases lining up with TRBD1. The junction had 9 bases not matched to a gene; V was cut back by 5 bases and J by 4 bases. CDR3 length: 15 amino acids. From germline, CDR1 is LNHDA and CDR2 SQIVND (reference sequence). The CDR3 region has the DNA TGTGCCAGTAGTCTCTTGGACAGGGCGAGCACTGAAGCTTTCTTT. It codes for CASSLLDRASTEAFF. The variable domain in full, completed from reference TRBV19 and TRBJ1-1, reads DGGITQSPKYLFRKEGQNVTLSCEQNLNHDAMYWYRQDPGQGLRLIYYSQIVNDFQKGDIAEGYSVSREKKESFPLTVTSAQKNPTAFYLCASSLLDRASTEAFFGQGTRLTVV.

The chain combines TRBV5-1 with TRBJ2-1, with 8 bases lining up with TRBD1. The V and J ends lost 4 bases and 4 bases, in that order; junction bases with no gene match: 10. This CDR3 comprises 16 residues. Germline-derived CDR1 and CDR2 are SGHRS and YFSETQ. The DNA of the CDR3 is TGCGCCAGCAGCGAATCGGACAGGGCATTGTACAATGAGCAGTTCTTC. This codes for CASSESDRALYNEQFF.

The J gene is TRBJ2-1, the V gene TRBV3-1 (or the pseudogene TRBV3-2), with 10 bases aligning to TRBD2. V was clipped by 3 bases and J by 6 bases; unmatched bases: 11. This CDR3 is built from 17 residues. Germline V gene data show CDR1 as LGHDT and CDR2 as YNNKEL (reference sequence). CDR3 DNA: TGTGCCAGCAGCCACGGTACCGGACTAGCGGTCCCCAATGAGCAGTTCTTC. Amino acids: CASSHGTGLAVPNEQFF.

The CDR3 region is CASRVQETQYF. CDR3 coding DNA: TGTGCCAGCCGAGTTCAAGAGACCCAGTACTTC. The rearrangement joins TRBV2 to TRBJ2-5; D not resolved. The CDR3 has 11 amino acids. Germline V gene lookup returns CDR1 SNHLY and CDR2 FYNNEI. Trimming shortened V by 8 bases and J by 2 bases, and 6 bases separated the two germline ends.

The V call is TRBV20-1, the J call TRBJ1-4; D is ambiguous. The CDR3 sequence is 11 residues long. Germline V lookup: CDR1 DFQATT, CDR2 SNEGSKA (reference sequence). V was pared by 6 bases and J by 4 bases, with 6 bases between. CDR3 nucleotides: TGCAGTGCCCGCGATAATGAAAAACTGTTTTTT. Translation: CSARDNEKLFF.

This clone was seen only once. The V call is TRBV4-2, the J call TRBJ2-5; possibly TRBD1 for D (6 bases). V lost 0 bases and J lost 2, with 13 bases in between. The CDR3 totals 16 residues. Looked up from germline, CDR1 is LGHNA and CDR2 is YNFKEQ. The CDR3 DNA is TGTGCCAGCAGCCAAGAAGGGGGTCAGGGTCAAGAGACCCAGTACTTC. Its translation is CASSQEGGQGQETQYF.